This passage covers 3 T cell receptor beta chains from one sample sequenced in a study of T cell repertoires in cytomegalovirus infection. One entry per CDR3 protein, called by TCRdb with MiXCR from the reads. The sample has about 530,000 distinct CDR3 sequences, 26% seen once. Source material: PBMCs. The origin of the receptors is a human donor in good health (CMV status not recorded). Some clones in this sample may be carry-over from other donors' samples.

In this sample, this clonotype turned up many times. CDR3 loop: CASSLPRRAGGRYNEQFF. The CDR3 nucleotides are TGTGCCAGCAGCTTACCCCGCCGAGCGGGAGGCCGTTACAATGAGCAGTTCTTC. This sequence joins TRBV7-8 and TRBJ2-1; 9 nucleotides match TRBD2. Germline assignment: CDR1 SGHVS and CDR2 FQNEAQ. CDR3 size: 18 residues. Germline trimming cut 2 bases from V and 4 bases from J; bases unmatched to any gene: 12.

The chain joins TRBV12-3 or TRBV12-4 to TRBJ1-4; D may be TRBD1 (5 bases). V lost 5 bases and J 4 bases, leaving 11 bases between the germline ends. The CDR3 spans 14 residues. CDR3 sequence reads: CASSHGGFNEKLFF. The DNA for the CDR3 is TGTGCCAGCAGTCACGGGGGATTTAATGAAAAACTGTTTTTT.

The rearrangement joins TRBV11-2 to TRBJ2-3, with 11 bases matching TRBD2. Looked up from germline, CDR1 is SGHAT and CDR2 is FQNNGV. CDR3 length: 17 amino acids. J gave up 5 bases and V 4 bases, and 11 bases lay outside the gene matches. The CDR3 DNA reads TGTGCCAGCAGCTCGAGTTTAGCGGGAGGGCCCGGAGATACGCAGTATTTT. Protein product: CASSSSLAGGPGDTQYF.